These T cell receptor beta chains were read from a single sample in a study of T cell repertoires in cytomegalovirus infection. MiXCR was run by TCRdb on the reads, yielding one entry per CDR3 protein. In the table there are approximately 76,000 distinct CDR3 sequences, approximately 40% of which are singletons. No antigen has been assigned to these receptors. The sequences come from CD8+ T cells from cultured PBMCs, collected from culture after CMV antigen stimulation. The receptors come from a human donor in good health (CMV status not recorded). Some clones in this sample may be carry-over from other donors' samples. Both conserved end residues are part of each CDR3. D genes are given only for firm matches. Size values are once, few and many counts, or a class for expanded clones, and some rows have none.

j_gene | abundance | v_gene | d_gene | CDR3aa | CDR3nt
TRBJ1-5 | - | TRBV12-3/TRBV12-4 | - | CASSFAGGGNSNQPQHF | TGTGCCAGCAGTTTCGCCGGAGGGGGGAATAGCAATCAGCCCCAGCATTTT
TRBJ2-7 | - | TRBV6-2/TRBV6-3 | - | CASSYSTGEQYF | TGTGCCAGCAGTTACTCGACGGGGGAGCAGTACTTC
TRBJ1-5 | many | TRBV7-8 | TRBD1 | CASSLEGQGSDQPQHF | TGTGCCAGCAGCTTAGAAGGACAGGGGTCGGATCAGCCCCAGCATTTT
TRBJ2-5 | - | TRBV20-1 | TRBD2 | CSAFPGLAPQETQYF | TGCAGTGCCTTCCCGGGACTAGCACCCCAAGAGACCCAGTACTTC
TRBJ1-1 | few | TRBV7-2 | - | CASSFASRGNTEAFF | TGTGCCAGCAGCTTCGCCTCCAGGGGTAACACTGAAGCTTTCTTT
TRBJ2-5 | - | TRBV6-5 | TRBD1 | CASSPDATGEIGTQYF | TGTGCCAGCAGCCCCGACGCCACAGGGGAGATTGGGACCCAGTACTTC
TRBJ2-1 | - | TRBV27 | - | CASSLSGTLRAYNEQFF | TGTGCCAGCAGTCTCTCCGGGACCCTGAGGGCCTACAATGAGCAGTTCTTC
TRBJ2-3 | once | TRBV9 | TRBD1 | CASNSLQTGQDTQYF | TGTGCCAGCAATTCCCTACAGACAGGGCAAGATACGCAGTATTTT
TRBJ1-4 | few | TRBV6-6 | TRBD1 | CASSWVDRVNEKLFF | TGTGCCAGCAGTTGGGTGGACAGGGTGAATGAAAAACTGTTTTTT
TRBJ1-1 | few | TRBV5-4 | - | CASSPPGGDIDEAFF | TGTGCCAGCAGCCCCCCTGGGGGGGACATCGATGAAGCTTTCTTT
TRBJ2-1 | - | TRBV7-9 | - | CASTSLSSGGYYNEQFF | TGTGCCAGCACCTCACTTAGCTCTGGAGGCTACTACAATGAGCAGTTCTTC
TRBJ1-5 | - | TRBV13 | TRBD1 | CASSSRGQGVQPQHF | TGTGCCAGCAGCTCCAGAGGACAGGGGGTTCAGCCCCAGCATTTT
TRBJ1-1 | - | TRBV5-6 | TRBD1 | CASSWGAGGRNTEAFF | TGTGCCAGCAGCTGGGGAGCAGGGGGCAGGAACACTGAAGCTTTCTTT
TRBJ2-7 | few | TRBV4-1 | - | CASSQDSAGTGYEQYF | TGCGCCAGCAGCCAAGATTCGGCAGGGACGGGTTACGAGCAGTACTTC
TRBJ1-6 | many | TRBV7-2 | TRBD1 | CASSSGTGAGNSPLHF | TGTGCCAGCAGCTCCGGGACAGGGGCGGGAAATTCACCCCTCCACTTT
TRBJ2-1 | many | TRBV7-7 | TRBD2 | CASSRRPGLAGVNEQFF | TGTGCTAGCAGCCGACGGCCGGGACTAGCGGGGGTCAATGAGCAGTTCTTC
TRBJ1-5 | few | TRBV27 | - | CASSLTPTASNQPQHF | TGTGCCAGCAGTCTAACCCCGACGGCTAGCAATCAGCCCCAGCATTTT
TRBJ2-3 | - | TRBV7-9 | - | CASSLMKGIRTDTQYF | TGTGCCAGCAGCTTAATGAAGGGGATTCGCACAGATACGCAGTATTTT
TRBJ1-6 | many | TRBV7-2 | - | CASNELGSDNSPLHF | TGTGCCAGCAACGAACTCGGTTCCGATAATTCACCCCTCCACTTT
TRBJ1-5 | - | TRBV19 | - | CASSIRATGPVSNQPQHF | TGTGCCAGTAGTATACGGGCCACAGGGCCGGTAAGCAATCAGCCCCAGCATTTT
TRBJ1-1 | - | TRBV6-2/TRBV6-3 | - | CASYPEGGVAEAFF | TGTGCCAGCTACCCAGAGGGGGGGGTGGCTGAAGCTTTCTTT
TRBJ1-2 | - | TRBV6-1 | - | CASSDLWQTQSGANYGYTF | TGTGCCAGCAGTGATCTATGGCAGACCCAAAGCGGGGCTAACTATGGCTACACCTTC
TRBJ1-6 | - | TRBV4-2 | - | CASSQDSSYNSPLHF | TGTGCCAGCAGCCAAGACAGCTCCTATAATTCACCCCTCCACTTT
TRBJ2-3 | - | TRBV12-3/TRBV12-4 | - | CASSGLASDTQYF | TGTGCCAGCAGTGGCCTAGCGTCAGATACGCAGTATTTT
TRBJ1-4 | - | TRBV2 | TRBD1 | CASSRGQEKLFF | TGTGCCAGCAGCAGGGGACAGGAAAAACTGTTTTTT
TRBJ2-7 | - | TRBV6-5 | TRBD1 | CASSYSGTGGSEQYF | TGTGCCAGCAGTTACTCCGGGACAGGGGGCTCCGAGCAGTACTTC
TRBJ2-7 | once | TRBV11-2 | - | CASSHLKTSEQYF | TGTGCCAGCAGTCATTTAAAAACGTCCGAGCAGTACTTC
TRBJ2-7 | - | TRBV27 | TRBD1 | CASTPGQGEDEQYF | TGTGCCAGCACCCCGGGACAGGGGGAAGACGAGCAGTACTTC
TRBJ2-3 | - | TRBV10-3 | TRBD2 | CAIRETSGGDTDTQYF | TGTGCCATCAGAGAGACCAGCGGGGGGGACACAGATACGCAGTATTTT
TRBJ2-4 | few | TRBV6-6 | - | CASRKATDKNIQYF | TGTGCCAGCAGAAAAGCGACAGACAAGAACATTCAGTACTTC
TRBJ2-1 | few | TRBV7-9 | TRBD2 | CASSLGGLAGLGHGEQFF | TGTGCCAGCAGCTTAGGGGGACTAGCGGGGCTGGGCCATGGTGAGCAGTTCTTC